Each of the 23 T cell receptor beta chains below was sequenced from the same sample in a study of CD8 T cells in ankylosing spondylitis. TCRdb reanalysed the 5' RACE reads using MiXCR and keeps one entry per CDR3 protein. This sample has some 120,000 distinct CDR3 sequences, with 6% to 8.5% found just once. The sample consisted of blood, either unsorted or a sorted T cell fraction (not recorded which). These receptors all come from a male donor with ankylosing spondylitis or in good health (not recorded which).

The chain joins TRBV7-8 to TRBJ2-2, with 9 bases aligning to TRBD1. Germline V gives CDR1 SGHVS, CDR2 FQNEAQ. J was trimmed by 2 bases and V by 3 bases; bases with no gene match: 4. This CDR3 comprises 16 residues. CDR3 loop: CASSFRDRVNTGELFF. CDR3 nucleotide sequence: TGTGCCAGCAGCTTCCGGGACAGGGTAAACACCGGGGAGCTGTTTTTT.

There are many counts of this clonotype. This chain joins TRBV5-1 and TRBJ2-2; TRBD2 agrees at 7 bases. This CDR3 has 13 amino acids. The trim removed 5 bases at V and 5 bases at J, leaving 3 bases unmatched. CDR1 SGHRS and CDR2 YFSETQ come from the germline V gene. As DNA, the CDR3 is TGCGCCAGCAGGACGGGACTAACCGGGGAGCTGTTTTTT. It encodes CASRTGLTGELFF. Full variable domain (rest looked up from reference TRBV5-1 and TRBJ2-2): KAGVTQTPRYLIKTRGQQVTLSCSPISGHRSVSWYQQTPGQGLQFLFEYFSETQRNKGNFPGRFSGRQFSNSRSEMNVSTLELGDSALYLCASRTGLTGELFFGEGSRLTVL.

This clonotype occurred many times. This chain links TRBV5-8 with TRBJ2-7; no clear D gene. Germline CDR1 and CDR2: SGHTS and YDEGEE. V lost 0 bases and J lost 3, with 13 bases in between. The CDR3 sequence is 15 residues long. CDR3 region: CASSLATGVGYEQYF. DNA of the CDR3: TGTGCCAGCAGCTTGGCCACGGGTGTGGGCTACGAGCAGTACTTC.

This clonotype was picked up many times. The V call is TRBV6-1, the J call TRBJ1-1; D is ambiguous. V was shortened by 6 bases and J by 1 base, with 12 bases between the two germline ends. The germline V gene encodes CDR1 MNHNS and CDR2 SASEGT. The length of the CDR3 is 14 residues. DNA for the CDR3: TGTGCCAGCAGCCGAACACAAGGGAACACTGAAGCTTTCTTT. It translates to CASSRTQGNTEAFF.

This clonotype was detected ten times or more. J is TRBJ2-3 and V is TRBV20-1; 8 bases map to TRBD2. This CDR3 contains 15 residues. Per the germline V gene, CDR1 is DFQATT and CDR2 is SNEGSKA (reference sequence). J was trimmed by 1 base and V by 3 bases; bases with no gene match: 6. CDR3: CSASSLRGGTDTQYF. CDR3 coding DNA: TGCAGTGCTAGCAGCTTGCGGGGGGGCACAGATACGCAGTATTTT.

This clonotype was detected ten times or more. The chain employs TRBV10-3 and TRBJ2-5, with 10 bases matching TRBD1. J was trimmed by 3 bases and V by 6 bases; bases with no gene match: 4. CDR3 length equals 14 residues. CDR1 ENHRY and CDR2 SYGVKD come from the germline V gene. Here the CDR3 DNA reads TGTGCCATCAGGGGAGGGACAGGGGAAGAGACCCAGTACTTC. Protein sequence: CAIRGGTGEETQYF.

There are many counts of this clonotype. DNA of the CDR3: TGTGCCAGCAGCGCATTCCCCTCCCGCGGGGCCAACTACAATGAGCAGTTCTTC. Residues: CASSAFPSRGANYNEQFF. The V gene is TRBV11-2, the J gene TRBJ2-1; a weak D match, TRBD2 (6 bases). This CDR3 is built from 18 residues. Germline V CDR1 and CDR2: SGHAT, FQNNGV. The germline V and J ends were trimmed by 5 bases and 3 bases, with 23 bases remaining between them.

In this sample, this clonotype turned up many times. The CDR3 DNA reads TGCAGTGCTAGAGGCTGGGACAGGGGGCTTGGAGGCTACACCTTC. It encodes CSARGWDRGLGGYTF. The rearrangement links TRBV20-1 to TRBJ1-2; 12 nucleotides match TRBD1. V was clipped by 1 base and J by 8 bases; unmatched bases: 8. CDR1 and CDR2 (germline): DFQATT, SNEGSKA (reference sequence). The CDR3 length is 15 residues.

This clonotype has at least ten counts. CDR3 sequence reads: CASSYSAPQETQYF. The CDR3 DNA is TGTGCCAGCAGTTACTCGGCGCCCCAAGAGACCCAGTACTTC. The V call is TRBV6-5, the J call TRBJ2-5, with D unresolved. V lost 0 bases, J lost 1 base, and 6 bases lay in between. The CDR3 totals 14 residues. The germline CDR1 and CDR2 sequences are MNHEY and SVGAGI.

This clonotype was found many times. This sequence joins TRBV11-2 and TRBJ2-3; D is unresolved. Trimming stripped 5 bases from V and 6 bases from J, with 9 bases between. Germline V gene sequence: CDR1 SGHAT, CDR2 FQNNGV. The CDR3 is 12 amino acids. The CDR3: CASSPNSDTQYF. In DNA, the CDR3 is TGTGCCAGCAGCCCCAATTCGGATACGCAGTATTTT. Looking up the rest from reference TRBV11-2 and TRBJ2-3 gives the full variable domain: EAGVAQSPRYKIIEKRQSVAFWCNPISGHATLYWYQQILGQGPKLLIQFQNNGVVDDSQLPKDRFSAERLKGVDSTLKIQPAKLEDSAVYLCASSPNSDTQYFGPGTRLTVL.

This clonotype was counted many times. The rearrangement links TRBV5-5 to TRBJ2-7, with D possibly matching TRBD1 (6 bases). Germline V CDR1 and CDR2: SGHKS, YYEKEE (reference sequence). The CDR3 sequence is 15 residues long. The V end lost 2 bases, the J end lost 6 bases, and 18 bases lay between the germline ends. CDR3 coding DNA: TGTGCCAGCAGCTTTGAGCACCTCAGGGGCTCCGAGCAGTACTTC. Translated, it gives CASSFEHLRGSEQYF. Filled out from reference TRBV5-5 and TRBJ2-7, the complete variable domain reads DAGVTQSPTHLIKTRGQQVTLRCSPISGHKSVSWYQQVLGQGPQFIFQYYEKEERGRGNFPDRFSARQFPNYSSELNVNALLLGDSALYLCASSFEHLRGSEQYFGPGTRLTVT.

The chain employs TRBV20-1 and TRBJ2-1; the D gene could be TRBD1 or TRBD2 (5 bases each). CDR3 length: 14 amino acids. The V gene lost 2 bases and the J gene lost 4 bases, with 12 bases spanning the gap. The V gene's germline CDR1 is DFQATT and CDR2 SNEGSKA (reference sequence). CDR3 DNA: TGCAGTGCTAGACACGGGGCGGAATACAATGAGCAGTTCTTC. This sequence encodes CSARHGAEYNEQFF.

This clonotype showed up many times. The chain recombines TRBV20-1 with TRBJ2-3, with D possibly TRBD1 on 5 matching bases. Looked up from germline, CDR1 is DFQATT and CDR2 is SNEGSKA (reference sequence). The CDR3 contains 15 residues. V lost 1 base to trimming and J lost 0 bases, with 11 bases between them. The CDR3 sequence: CSARVSGPSTDTQYF. In DNA, the CDR3 is TGCAGTGCTAGAGTTTCAGGGCCAAGCACAGATACGCAGTATTTT.

The sample holds many counts of this clonotype. The chain combines TRBV9 with TRBJ2-5; TRBD1 aligns across 10 bases. CDR3 length: 15 residues. Germline values: CDR1 SGDLS, CDR2 YYNGEE. V shed 2 bases, J shed 3 bases, and the junction held 4 bases outside the gene matches. The CDR3 protein is CASSVKGTGEETQYF. The CDR3 region has the DNA TGTGCCAGCAGCGTTAAGGGGACAGGGGAAGAGACCCAGTACTTC.

The sample holds many counts of this clonotype. The chain is built from TRBV7-2 and TRBJ1-1; D is unresolved. The V gene lost 5 bases and the J gene lost 1 base, with 8 bases spanning the gap. This CDR3 comprises 13 residues. Germline CDR1 and CDR2: SGHTA and FQGNSA. Here the CDR3 reads CASSPTENTEAFF. The CDR3 nucleotides read TGTGCCAGCAGCCCTACGGAGAACACTGAAGCTTTCTTT.

This clonotype was counted between two and nine times. The chain carries TRBV12-3 or TRBV12-4 and TRBJ2-2, with TRBD1 identical over 7 bases. The CDR3 is made up of 15 amino acids. Trimming cost V 4 bases and J 5 bases; bases outside gene matches: 7. Here the CDR3 reads CASSSPTGRTGELFF. CDR3 coding DNA: TGTGCCAGCAGTTCCCCGACAGGGCGGACCGGGGAGCTGTTTTTT.

This clonotype was counted at least ten times. The genes are TRBV18 and TRBJ1-3; D unclear. Trimming left V 0 bases short and J 3 bases short, with 6 bases between. Germline assignment: CDR1 KGHSH and CDR2 LQKENI. The CDR3 contains 14 residues. The CDR3 coding sequence is TGTGCCAGCTCACCACCTGGGAATGGAAACACCATATATTTT. Amino acids: CASSPPGNGNTIYF.

This clonotype was recorded many times. The chain has TRBV10-3 and TRBJ2-3; 9 bases map to TRBD1. Germline V CDR1 and CDR2: ENHRY, SYGVKD. The J segment lost 3 bases and the V segment lost 7 bases, leaving 2 bases of the junction unmatched. The CDR3 length is 13 residues. CDR3 DNA sequence: TGTGCCATCACACAGGGGGCAACAGATACGCAGTATTTT. It is translated as CAITQGATDTQYF.

This clonotype was picked up a small number of times. The gene calls are TRBV12-3 or TRBV12-4 and TRBJ1-5; D unresolved. The CDR3 totals 14 residues. Deletions cut 3 bases from V and 4 bases from J, with 10 bases between. CDR3 protein: CASSFFQPNQPQHF. CDR3 coding DNA: TGTGCCAGCAGTTTCTTCCAGCCTAATCAGCCCCAGCATTTT.

This clonotype has just a few counts. This sequence joins TRBV7-6 and TRBJ2-7, with 7 bases matching TRBD1. The CDR3 runs to 12 residues. Germline V gene data show CDR1 as SGHVS and CDR2 as FNYEAQ. Losses at the gene ends were 5 bases for V and 6 bases for J; bases not matched to a gene: 4. Written as DNA, the CDR3 is TGTGCCAGCAGCCCGACAGGGTCCGAGCAGTACTTC. Its translation is CASSPTGSEQYF. Based on the CDR3 plus reference TRBV7-6 and TRBJ2-7, the full variable domain is GAGVSQSPRYKVTKRGQDVALRCDPISGHVSLYWYRQALGQGPEFLTYFNYEAQQDKSGLPNDRFSAERPEGSISTLTIQRTEQRDSAMYRCASSPTGSEQYFGPGTRLTVT.

This clonotype was recorded many times. The rearrangement links TRBV2 to TRBJ2-2, with D perhaps TRBD1 (6 bases). Trimming pared 5 bases from V and 4 bases from J, leaving 11 bases between. The CDR3 has 14 amino acids. The germline CDR1 and CDR2 sequences are SNHLY and FYNNEI. The CDR3 DNA reads as TGTGCCAGCAGTCCACAGGGTACCACCGGGGAGCTGTTTTTT. Translated: CASSPQGTTGELFF.

This clonotype was seen repeatedly, ten times or more. The chain links TRBV7-9 to TRBJ2-5; D gene ambiguous. The CDR3 covers 14 residues. Germline-derived CDR1 and CDR2 are SEHNR and FQNEAQ (reference sequence). The V end lost 7 bases, the J end lost 2 bases, and 14 bases lay between the germline ends. CDR3 sequence (DNA): TGTGCCAGCACCCCCCCTGGCAGACAAGAGACCCAGTACTTC. It codes for CASTPPGRQETQYF. The whole variable domain, remainder taken from reference TRBV7-9 and TRBJ2-5, is DTGVSQNPRHKITKRGQNVTFRCDPISEHNRLYWYRQTLGQGPEFLTYFQNEAQLEKSRLLSDRFSAERPKGSFSTLEIQRTEQGDSAMYLCASTPPGRQETQYFGPGTRLLVL.

Many counts were recorded for this clonotype. The chain recombines TRBV5-1 with TRBJ2-1, with D possibly being TRBD1 or TRBD2 (5 bases each). Germline V gene sequence: CDR1 SGHRS, CDR2 YFSETQ. Trimming took 5 bases from V and 7 from J, leaving 13 bases between them. This CDR3 region has 13 residues. The CDR3 reads CASSPGPSNEQFF. The CDR3 DNA follows: TGCGCCAGCAGTCCGGGACCCTCGAATGAGCAGTTCTTC.